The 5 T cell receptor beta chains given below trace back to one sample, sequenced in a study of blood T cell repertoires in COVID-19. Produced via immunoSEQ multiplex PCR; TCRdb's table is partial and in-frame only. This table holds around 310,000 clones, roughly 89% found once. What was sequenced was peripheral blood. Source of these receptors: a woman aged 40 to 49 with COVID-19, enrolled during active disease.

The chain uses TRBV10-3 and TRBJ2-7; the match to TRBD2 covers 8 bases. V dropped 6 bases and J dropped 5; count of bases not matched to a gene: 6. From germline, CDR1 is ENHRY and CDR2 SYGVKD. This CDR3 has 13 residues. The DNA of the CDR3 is TGTGCCATCAGGACCAGCGGGGGCGACGAGCAGTACTTC. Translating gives CAIRTSGGDEQYF.

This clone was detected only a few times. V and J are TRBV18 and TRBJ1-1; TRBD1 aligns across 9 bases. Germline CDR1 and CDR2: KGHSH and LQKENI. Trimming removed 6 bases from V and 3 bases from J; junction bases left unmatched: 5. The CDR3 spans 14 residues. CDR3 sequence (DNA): TGTGCCAGCTCGAGAGACAGGGGGTACACTGAAGCTTTCTTT. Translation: CASSRDRGYTEAFF.

Here the CDR3 reads CASSLDGLGNTIYF. Written as DNA, the CDR3 is TGTGCCAGCAGCTTAGATGGGCTCGGAAACACCATATATTTT. The chain carries TRBV11-2 and TRBJ1-3, with D unclear. The CDR3 spans 14 residues. Trimming shortened V by 0 bases and J by 4 bases, and 7 bases separated the two germline ends. Per germline, CDR1 SGHAT and CDR2 FQNNGV.

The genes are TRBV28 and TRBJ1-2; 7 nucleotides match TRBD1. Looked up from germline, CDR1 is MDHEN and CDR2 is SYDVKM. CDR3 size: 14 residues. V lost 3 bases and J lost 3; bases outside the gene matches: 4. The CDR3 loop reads CASSFDRVDYGYTF. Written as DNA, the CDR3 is TGTGCCAGCAGTTTCGACAGGGTGGACTATGGCTACACCTTC.

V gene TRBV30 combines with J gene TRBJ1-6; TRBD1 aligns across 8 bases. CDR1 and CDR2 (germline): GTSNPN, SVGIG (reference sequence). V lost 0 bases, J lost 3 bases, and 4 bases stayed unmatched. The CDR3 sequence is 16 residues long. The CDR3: CAWSVRDRGYNSPLHF. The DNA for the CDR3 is TGTGCCTGGAGTGTAAGAGACAGGGGCTATAATTCACCCCTCCACTTT.